What follows are 6 T cell receptor beta chains derived from one specimen sequenced in a study of response to subunit inactivated influenza vaccine. TCRdb re-called the RT-PCR reads with MiXCR, one entry per CDR3 protein. This sample has about 650,000 distinct CDR3 sequences, with around 16% found just once. This sample comprised PBMCs from blood, obtained roughly 12 days after vaccination. Receptors were obtained from a middle-aged man who received an inactivated influenza vaccine.

This chain links TRBV11-2 with TRBJ2-3; TRBD2 might be the D (5 bases). Germline-derived CDR1 and CDR2 are SGHAT and FQNNGV. V dropped 1 base and J dropped 10 bases, with 18 bases sitting between them. The CDR3 is made up of 15 amino acids. CDR3 nucleotide sequence: TGTGCCAGCAGCTTAGGATCCCAGTGGAAGGAGGCGCAGTATTTT. Translating gives CASSLGSQWKEAQYF.

V and J are TRBV12-3 or TRBV12-4 and TRBJ2-1; 10 nucleotides match TRBD2. The CDR3 covers 15 residues. The J segment lost 4 bases and the V segment lost 5 bases, leaving 5 bases of the junction unmatched. CDR3 amino acids: CASSATSGIYNEQFF. CDR3 nucleotide sequence: TGTGCCAGCAGTGCCACTAGCGGGATTTACAATGAGCAGTTCTTC.

This clonotype was picked up a small number of times. This chain joins TRBV4-2 and TRBJ1-4, with 9 bases identical to TRBD1. With V trimmed by 2 bases and J by 6 bases, 7 bases remained unmatched. The CDR3 has 16 amino acids. Germline-derived CDR1 and CDR2 are LGHNA and YNFKEQ. In DNA form, the CDR3 reads TGTGCCAGCAGCCAACACTCTCGGGACAGGGATGAAAAACTGTTTTTT. Translating it yields CASSQHSRDRDEKLFF.

The rearrangement joins TRBV27 to TRBJ2-1, with a possible D match to TRBD2 (5 bases). Trimming cost V 0 bases and J 2 bases, with 14 bases left between them. From germline, CDR1 is MNHEY and CDR2 SMNVEV (reference sequence). CDR3 length equals 17 residues. The CDR3 coding sequence is TGTGCCAGCAGTTTATCTCCGCAGCGGAAACCCTACAATGAGCAGTTCTTC. It codes for CASSLSPQRKPYNEQFF.

This chain links TRBV7-2 with TRBJ2-5; TRBD2 matches at 7 bases. The germline gives CDR1 SGHTA, CDR2 FQGNSA. J lost 5 bases, V lost 2 bases, and 8 bases had no gene match. The CDR3 loop spans 15 amino acids. CDR3 amino acids: CASSLLGGSLETQYF. In DNA form, the CDR3 reads TGTGCCAGCAGCTTATTGGGCGGGAGTTTGGAGACCCAGTACTTC.

The sample holds a few counts of this clonotype. The gene calls are TRBV4-3 and TRBJ2-5, with TRBD2 matching over 12 bases. The V segment lost 4 bases and the J segment 5 bases; nucleotides outside the gene matches: 11. This CDR3 has 17 amino acids. CDR1 LGHNA and CDR2 YSLEER come from the germline V gene. The CDR3 is CASSRTLAGGPSETQYF. The CDR3 bases are TGCGCCAGCAGCCGCACCCTAGCGGGAGGGCCCTCCGAGACCCAGTACTTC.